This T cell receptor beta chain was sequenced for a study of T-cell reconstitution after alpha-beta-depleted transplantation in children. V dropped 3 bases and J dropped 5; count of bases not matched to a gene: 10. CDR3 length: 15 amino acids. The V gene's germline CDR1 is SQVTM and CDR2 ANQGSEA. Unique molecular identifiers were incorporated during preparation of the TCRbeta library. MiXCR was run by TCRdb on the PCR reads, yielding one entry per CDR3 protein. The sample holds 900,000 or so distinct CDR3 sequences, roughly 16% seen once. This clonotype was sampled from a male patient younger than 18 who had a stem cell transplant for acute lymphoblastic leukemia, so the T cells may come from the graft donor. This chain links TRBV29-1 with TRBJ2-5; 9 bases agree with TRBD2. This sample comprised PBMCs, mostly from graft donor cells, obtained 360 days after TCRalphabeta/CD19-depleted stem cell transplant. CDR3 in amino acids: CSVDSAGGPDETQYF. The CDR3 DNA follows: TGCAGCGTTGATTCCGCGGGAGGGCCGGATGAGACCCAGTACTTC.